What follows is one TCR beta chain and its context. The table lists this clonotype with many counts. Its binding antigen is unknown. The sample holds no much larger clone one base away, and base qualities are not on file. For repertoire sequencing, the TCR beta CDR3 regions were amplified from RNA transcripts. The first round of RT-PCR was done with HTBI primers and the Qiagen OneStep RT-PCR kit, and was followed by a second round of multiplex PCR, then size selection and purification. Sequencing of the libraries was carried out on an Illumina HiSeq2000 in paired-end mode with 100 bp reads. The paper's processing steps were these. SOAPnuke was used to process the reads, removing any read that contained adapters or uncalled bases, had a mean Phred below 15, or lacked an exact match to the constant primer or identifier. High-quality paired reads were merged with COPE v1.2.5. Unique nucleotide sequences were defined as clonotypes and aligned to IMGT TRB V, D and J references using MiTCR v1.1. Analysis was restricted to V-J combinations with a frequency above 0.0001, which covered 99.2% of repertoires. For each V-J combination, a TCR clonal expansion and chaos score was defined as F50 clonal expansion divided by the chaos observed in the TCRdist matrix. Welch's t-statistics and random forest were used to narrow the features down to 10 to 15 V-J combinations, which were then fed into a naive Bayes classifier. The similarity between thyroid and blood repertoires was quantified using the Morisita-Horn index. Starting from the raw public reads, TCRdb applied fastp trimming at Q25, assembled clones with MiXCR and retained in-frame beta chains. Each CDR3 protein appears once, grouped with its most common genes and DNA. The V and J calls reflect TCRdb's pipeline rather than the authors' work. In this sample the table shows 200,000 to 250,000 distinct CDR3 sequences, about 22% of which occur a single time. 35% to 55% of the sample lies in the top ten.

The germline V gene provides CDR1 LGHNA and CDR2 YSLEER. Inclusive of the bounding cysteine and phenylalanine, the CDR3 is 17 residues long. Only the CDR3 DNA stays, 51 bases, in frame from base 1. The germline V and J ends show losses of 2 bases and 5 bases respectively, and no gene match explains 14 bases of the junction. Ophthalmopathy patients were characterized by moderately to severely active disease, a Clinical Activity Score of at least 3, a NOSPECS grade of at least 4, and a disease duration under 3 months. Patients with other autoimmune diseases, uncontrolled infections, pregnancy or lactation were excluded from the study. Clinical symptoms, serum thyroxine, TRAb, thyroid ultrasound and orbital computed tomography were used for diagnosis. Ficoll-Paque density gradient centrifugation was used to isolate PBMCs from around 10 ml of fresh peripheral blood. Total RNA was extracted with Trizol reagent and quality-checked on an Agilent 2100 Bioanalyzer.

The data are from a study of Graves' ophthalmopathy and Graves' hyperthyroidism listed by TCRdb under 2018. With respect to the entire study: Peripheral blood was collected at initial diagnosis, prior to any treatment. TCR beta repertoire signatures were used to distinguish Graves' ophthalmopathy from Graves' hyperthyroidism and to predict progression to ophthalmopathy. In total, 135 blood samples were TCR-sequenced: 40 to 45 ophthalmopathy, 80 or so hyperthyroidism and roughly 17 hyperthyroidism-to-ophthalmopathy patients. A discovery set of 90 to 100 patients (43 ophthalmopathy, 55 to 60 stable hyperthyroidism) was enrolled to explore V-J signatures distinguishing ophthalmopathy from hyperthyroidism. An independent validation cohort was composed of some 19 hyperthyroidism patients and around 15 patients who later progressed from hyperthyroidism to ophthalmopathy. In roughly six hyperthyroidism patients, the T-cell repertoires found in thyroid tissue were compared with those found in blood. Following sampling, methimazole starting at 30 mg daily was administered to hyperthyroidism patients, and high-dose intravenous methylprednisolone was administered to ophthalmopathy patients. The 90 to 100 discovery patients were randomly divided into training and test sets at a 7:3 ratio. Overall study outcomes, separate from this receptor: Most expanded thyroid clonotypes with a frequency above 0.001 also appeared in blood, which suggests that blood repertoires may reflect the immune response in the thyroid. In cross-validation, the 13-signature model distinguished ophthalmopathy from stable hyperthyroidism with about 88% sensitivity and about 84% specificity, and in the test set the corresponding values were roughly 80% and 76%. Sample size was not statistically predetermined, and group allocation was not concealed from the investigators. In validation, the model predicted ophthalmopathy progression with about 70% sensitivity and about 73% specificity; some 13 predicted patients were CT-confirmed with GO in a median of around 6 months.

This TCR was recovered from a woman in her forties or fifties with Graves' ophthalmopathy. Donor details come from another sample of the same person, matched by shared clones. Sample: peripheral blood. The sequence links TRBV4-3 to TRBJ2-7; TRBD2 agrees with 8 junctional bases. The bases read TGCGCCAGCAGCCAAACTTATCCCGCCAGCGGGAGTAACGAGCAGTACTTC. The translation is CASSQTYPASGSNEQYF.